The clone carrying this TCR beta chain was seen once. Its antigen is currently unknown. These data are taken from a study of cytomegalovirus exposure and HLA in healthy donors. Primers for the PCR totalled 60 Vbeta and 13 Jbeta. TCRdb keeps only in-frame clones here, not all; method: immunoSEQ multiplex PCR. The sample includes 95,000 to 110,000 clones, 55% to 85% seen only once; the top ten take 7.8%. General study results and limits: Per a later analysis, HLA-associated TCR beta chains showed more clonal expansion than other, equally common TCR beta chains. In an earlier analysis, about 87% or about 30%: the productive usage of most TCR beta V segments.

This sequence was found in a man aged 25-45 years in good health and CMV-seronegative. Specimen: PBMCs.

CDR3 residues: CSVVPGGARETQYF. CDR3 in DNA: TGCAGCGTAGTCCCAGGGGGCGCAAGAGAGACCCAGTACTTC. The chain combines TRBV29-1 with TRBJ2-5, with TRBD1 identical over 8 bases. This CDR3 comprises 14 residues. Germline V gene data show CDR1 as SQVTM and CDR2 as ANQGSEA. Trimming removed 6 bases from V and 4 bases from J; junction bases left unmatched: 10.